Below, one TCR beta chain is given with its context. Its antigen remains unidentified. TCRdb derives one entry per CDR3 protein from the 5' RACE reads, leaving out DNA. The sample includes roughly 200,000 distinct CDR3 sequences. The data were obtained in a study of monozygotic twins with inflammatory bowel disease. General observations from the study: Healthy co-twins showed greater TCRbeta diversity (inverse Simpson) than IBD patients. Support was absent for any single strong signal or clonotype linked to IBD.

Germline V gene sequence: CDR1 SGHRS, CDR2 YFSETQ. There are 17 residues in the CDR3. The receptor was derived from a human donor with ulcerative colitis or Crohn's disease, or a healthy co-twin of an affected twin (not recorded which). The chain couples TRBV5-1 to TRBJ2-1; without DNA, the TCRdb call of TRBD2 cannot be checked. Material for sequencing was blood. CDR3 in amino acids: CASSGLYGGGAVNEQFF.